This T cell receptor beta chain stems from a study of T-cell memory formation after mild COVID-19. Study background: TCR clusters largely stayed donor specific. General observations from the study: Contracting clones from day 15 to 85 showed balanced CD4/CD8; later expanders favored CD4+. The main location of contracting CD4+ clones was CM and EM, and that of contracting CD8+ clones was EMRA.

A note on this clonotype: Antigen specificity is unknown.

The CDR3 contains 18 residues. Per the germline V gene, CDR1 is SGHKS and CDR2 is YYEKEE (reference sequence). Trimming cost V 4 bases and J 7 bases, with 27 bases left between them. After 5'RACE with constant-segment primers, TCR alpha and TCR beta cDNA libraries carrying sample barcodes and UMIs were obtained. TCRdb fed the 5' RACE reads into MiXCR, producing one record per CDR3 protein. Among 430,000 or so distinct CDR3 sequences listed, about 23% were seen once. The rearrangement links TRBV5-5 to TRBJ2-1, with D possibly matching TRBD1 (6 bases). The sequenced material came from PBMCs or a T cell subset sorted from them (not recorded which). The origin of this receptor is an adult woman who had mild COVID-19 (a few samples of this study predate the infection). Cell type and time point are not known. This CDR3 reads CASSRAGATSRGTNEQFF. In nucleotides, the CDR3 is TGTGCCAGCAGCAGGGCAGGAGCTACATCCAGGGGAACAAATGAGCAGTTCTTC.